Presented here are 9 T cell receptor beta chains from one specimen sequenced in a study of control samples from healthy donors and cancer patients. Using immunoSEQ multiplex PCR, the repertoire was profiled, and TCRdb retains in-frame clones only, with some absent. The sample contains thousands of clones, approximately 77% of which appear only once. Material: PBMCs. The receptors derive from a man between 65 and 85 years old with lung cancer.

The chain carries TRBV10-3 and TRBJ2-7, with D maybe TRBD1 (6 bases). V dropped 4 bases and J dropped 1 base, with 11 bases sitting between them. The CDR3 spans 14 residues. Per the germline V gene, CDR1 is ENHRY and CDR2 is SYGVKD. CDR3 protein: CAISGSGESYEQYF. The CDR3 coding sequence is TGTGCCATCAGTGGTTCAGGGGAATCCTACGAGCAGTACTTC.

This clone was picked up a small number of times. The rearrangement joins TRBV30 to TRBJ1-2, with TRBD1 matching over 7 bases. CDR3 length equals 14 residues. Germline CDR1 GTSNPN, CDR2 SVGIG (reference sequence). After removal of 3 bases from V and 2 bases from J, the junction contained 6 bases not matched to a gene. CDR3 region: CAWRPRQGNYGYTF. The CDR3 DNA follows: TGTGCCTGGAGACCTAGACAGGGAAACTATGGCTACACCTTC.

The rearrangement links TRBV7-2 to TRBJ2-2, with D possibly being TRBD2 (5 bases). V dropped 1 base and J dropped 2 bases, with 11 bases sitting between them. The CDR3 consists of 16 residues. CDR1 SGHTA and CDR2 FQGNSA come from the germline V gene. The chain's CDR3 is CASSLVGGLNTGELFF. CDR3 bases: TGTGCCAGCAGCTTAGTGGGCGGGCTAAACACCGGGGAGCTGTTTTTT.

The count of this clone is one. The chain couples TRBV6-4 to TRBJ2-3; 13 bases match TRBD2. Germline CDR1 is MRHNA and CDR2 is SNTAGT. CDR3 length: 15 residues. V was pared by 6 bases and J by 5 bases, with 5 bases of the junction left unmatched. The CDR3 sequence is CASSKGTSGEDTQYF. The CDR3 nucleotides are TGTGCCAGCAGCAAGGGGACTAGCGGGGAAGATACGCAGTATTTT.

The rearrangement links TRBV28 to TRBJ2-7; 10 nucleotides agree with TRBD2. Germline CDR1 MDHEN, CDR2 SYDVKM. The CDR3 is 15 amino acids. The V gene end was trimmed by 1 base and the J gene end by 6 bases; junction bases not matched to a gene: 6. The CDR3 DNA sequence: TGTGCCAGCAGTTTATCGCTAGCGGGAGATGGCGAGCAGTACTTC. It encodes CASSLSLAGDGEQYF.

The chain carries TRBV27 and TRBJ2-5; D may be TRBD2 (5 bases). Trimming shortened V by 5 bases and J by 4 bases, and 20 bases separated the two germline ends. The CDR3 extends over 16 amino acids. CDR1 is MNHEY and CDR2 is SMNVEV in the germline V gene (reference sequence). The CDR3 region is CASSPQLGSSGETQYF. DNA for the CDR3: TGTGCCAGCAGTCCGCAACTAGGATCTTCGGGAGAGACCCAGTACTTC.

V is TRBV4-1 and J is TRBJ2-1; 7 bases line up with TRBD2. The CDR3 loop spans 17 amino acids. The germline V gene encodes CDR1 MGHRA and CDR2 YSYEKL. Losses at the gene ends were 4 bases for V and 6 bases for J; bases not matched to a gene: 15. The CDR3 DNA follows: TGCGCCAGCAGCCTAATGGCCGGGACTACAACGGGCAATGAGCAGTTCTTC. This encodes CASSLMAGTTTGNEQFF.

This sequence joins TRBV6-6 and TRBJ2-7, with D perhaps TRBD1 (6 bases). V shed 5 bases and J shed 2 bases, with 10 bases lying between them. The CDR3 runs 13 residues. The germline V gene has CDR1 MNHNY and CDR2 SVGAGI (reference sequence). CDR3 sequence reads: CASSRQETYEQYF. CDR3 nucleotide sequence: TGTGCCAGCAGTCGACAGGAAACCTACGAGCAGTACTTC.

In this sample, this clone is medium-sized. The chain is built from TRBV28 and TRBJ2-7; 11 bases are shared with TRBD2. The CDR3 covers 17 residues. Germline lookup yields CDR1 MDHEN and CDR2 SYDVKM. J lost 5 bases, V lost 3 bases, and 12 bases had no gene match. In nucleotides, the CDR3 is TGTGCCAGCAGTTTGGGAAGGGCGACTAGCGGGACGAACGAGCAGTACTTC. This translates into CASSLGRATSGTNEQYF.